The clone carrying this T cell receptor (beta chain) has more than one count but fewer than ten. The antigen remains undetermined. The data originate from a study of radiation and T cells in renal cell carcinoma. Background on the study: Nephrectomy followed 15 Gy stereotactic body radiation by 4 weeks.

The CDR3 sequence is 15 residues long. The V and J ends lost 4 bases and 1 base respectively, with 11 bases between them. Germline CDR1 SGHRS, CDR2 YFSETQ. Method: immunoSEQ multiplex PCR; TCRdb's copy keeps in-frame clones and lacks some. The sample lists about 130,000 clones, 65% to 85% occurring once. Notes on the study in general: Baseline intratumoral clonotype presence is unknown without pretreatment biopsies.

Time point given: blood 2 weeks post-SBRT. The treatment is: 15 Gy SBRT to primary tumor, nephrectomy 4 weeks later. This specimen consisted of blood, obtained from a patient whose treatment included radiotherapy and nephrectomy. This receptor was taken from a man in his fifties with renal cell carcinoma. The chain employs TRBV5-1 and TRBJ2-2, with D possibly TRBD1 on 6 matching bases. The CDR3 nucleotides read TGCGCCAGCAGCCTGACGGGACAGAACACCGGGGAGCTGTTTTTT. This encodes CASSLTGQNTGELFF.